This TCR beta chain comes out of a study of blood T cells in healthy people across ages. This clonotype showed up just a few times. Trimming took 5 bases from V and 4 from J; bases not matched to a gene: 10. The CDR3 spans 16 residues. Germline values: CDR1 ENHRY, CDR2 SYGVKD. PCR was performed a second time for about 7 to 12 cycles using a sample-barcoded 5' primer and a J-beta primer mix. TCRdb re-called the 5' RACE reads through MiXCR, storing one row per CDR3 protein. Among roughly 500,000 distinct CDR3 sequences listed, 27% were seen once. All donors came from Russia, were Caucasian and healthy, and spanned ages about 6 to 100. Extraction yielded at least 5 micrograms of total RNA per sample.

This receptor was identified in a woman in her 70s in good health. The rearrangement links TRBV10-3 to TRBJ2-3, with TRBD2 matching over 9 bases. The sequenced sample was blood. This CDR3 reads CAISKAGGGSADTQYF. The CDR3 coding sequence is TGTGCCATCAGTAAAGCGGGGGGCGGAAGCGCAGATACGCAGTATTTT.